Each of the 24 T cell receptor beta chains below was sequenced from the same sample in a study of blood T cells in healthy people across ages. It was with a sample-barcoded 5' primer and a J-beta primer mix that a second PCR of roughly 6 to 12 cycles was run. TCRdb ran MiXCR on the 5' RACE reads and lists one entry per CDR3 protein. The sample holds about 1,500,000 distinct CDR3 sequences; roughly 40% are singletons and the top ten take 6.5% to 10%. The sequenced sample consisted of blood. These receptors came from a woman aged 18-29 years in good health.

This sequence joins TRBV20-1 and TRBJ2-7; D ambiguous. Gene TRBJ2-5 matches the end of the DNA better, so the J call may be wrong. The germline V gene encodes CDR1 DFQATT and CDR2 SNEGSKA (reference sequence). CDR3 length: 13 residues. CDR3 protein: CSARETALETQYF. The CDR3 coding sequence is TGCAGTGCTAGAGAGACGGCCTTAGAGACCCAGTACTTC.

The chain joins TRBV7-2 to TRBJ2-7, with 10 bases lining up with TRBD2. The DNA end is a closer match to TRBJ2-5, so the J assignment may be wrong. From germline, CDR1 is SGHTA and CDR2 FQGNSA. The CDR3 sequence is 14 residues long. The CDR3 sequence is CASSLQRGGETQYF. CDR3 in DNA: TGTGCCAGCAGCTTACAGCGGGGGGGCGAGACCCAGTACTTC.

This clonotype was seen more than once but under ten times. The chain couples TRBV10-3 to TRBJ2-7, with TRBD1 identical over 10 bases. The V gene's germline CDR1 is ENHRY and CDR2 SYGVKD. The CDR3 is 15 residues long. After removal of 6 bases from V and 2 bases from J, the junction contained 7 bases not matched to a gene. The CDR3 protein is CAISEGQGLTYEQYF. CDR3 in DNA: TGTGCCATCAGCGAGGGACAGGGGCTTACCTACGAGCAGTACTTC.

The V gene is TRBV7-2, the J gene TRBJ2-7; 8 bases agree with TRBD1. The end of the DNA aligns better with TRBJ2-5, so the J call may be wrong. The CDR3 totals 14 residues. Germline V gene lookup returns CDR1 SGHTA and CDR2 FQGNSA. The CDR3 DNA reads TGTGCCAGCAGTCAAACAGGGGGTCTAGAGACCCAGTACTTC. It translates to CASSQTGGLETQYF.

This clonotype was seen at least ten times. The J gene is TRBJ1-5, the V gene TRBV20-1, with 7 nucleotides matching TRBD1. Germline CDR1 DFQATT, CDR2 SNEGSKA (reference sequence). CDR3 length equals 16 residues. V shed 5 bases and J 0 bases; nucleotides not matched to a gene: 10. CDR3 residues: CSAGQTGVGSNQPQHF. CDR3 nucleotides: TGCAGTGCTGGACAAACAGGGGTCGGTAGCAATCAGCCCCAGCATTTT.

There are a few counts of this clonotype. CDR3 nucleotide sequence: TGTGCCAGCAGCCAAGTGGGGATTAAGGGCTACACCTTC. Protein sequence: CASSQVGIKGYTF. The chain carries TRBV3-1 and TRBJ1-2, with D unresolved. CDR3 length: 13 residues. Trimming pared 1 base from V and 8 bases from J, leaving 11 bases between. CDR1 is LGHDT, CDR2 YNNKEL, per germline (reference sequence). Using reference TRBV3-1 and TRBJ1-2 for the parts outside the CDR3, the full variable domain is DTAVSQTPKYLVTQMGNDKSIKCEQNLGHDTMYWYKQDSKKFLKIMFSYNNKELIINETVPNRFSPKSPDKAHLNLHINSLELGDSAVYFCASSQVGIKGYTFGSGTRLTVV.

This clonotype was detected a few times. The V call is TRBV20-1, the J call TRBJ1-2; possible D gene TRBD1, 6 bases. Germline V gene sequence: CDR1 DFQATT, CDR2 SNEGSKA (reference sequence). CDR3 length: 12 amino acids. The V gene lost 6 bases and the J gene lost 8 bases, with 16 bases spanning the gap. The CDR3 loop is CSAGTGTQGYTF. As DNA, the CDR3 is TGCAGTGCCGGTACAGGGACCCAGGGCTACACCTTC.

Details on this clonotype: The germline gene is not matched at one end of the junction; a read error may be the cause. The chain combines TRBV12-3 or TRBV12-4 with TRBJ1-1; unclear D gene. CDR3 size: 15 residues. Here the CDR3 reads CASRLTGLLNTEPFF. The CDR3 DNA sequence: TGTGCCAGCAGGCTGACTGGGCTTTTGAACACTGAACCTTTCTTT.

The sample holds a few counts of this clonotype. The chain employs TRBV27 and TRBJ2-7, with 8 bases fitting TRBD2. The germline CDR1 and CDR2 sequences are MNHEY and SMNVEV (reference sequence). The CDR3 spans 14 residues. V dropped 2 bases and J dropped 4; count of bases not matched to a gene: 4. CDR3 nucleotides: TGTGCCAGCAGTTTACTAGCGGGTTGGTACGAGCAGTACTTC. This codes for CASSLLAGWYEQYF.

In this sample, this clonotype turned up a few times. The chain combines TRBV5-1 with TRBJ2-1, with D tentatively TRBD2 (5 bases). Trimming cost V 2 bases and J 4 bases, with 13 bases left between them. Germline CDR1 reads SGHRS; CDR2 reads YFSETQ. This CDR3 is 15 amino acids long. The CDR3 is CASSFFGEGYNEQFF. The CDR3 bases are TGCGCCAGCAGCTTTTTTGGTGAGGGTTACAATGAGCAGTTCTTC.

The chain employs TRBV6-5 and TRBJ1-2, with 8 bases identical to TRBD1. The CDR3 runs 13 residues. Germline CDR1 reads MNHEY; CDR2 reads SVGAGI. V lost 5 bases, J lost 3 bases, and 2 bases stayed unmatched. In nucleotides, the CDR3 is TGTGCCAGCAGTGGGACAGGCTACTATGGCTACACCTTC. Protein sequence: CASSGTGYYGYTF.

CDR3 residues: CASSYGGSSYNSPLHF. The CDR3 coding sequence is TGTGCCAGCAGTTATGGGGGGAGCTCCTATAATTCACCCCTCCACTTT. The V gene is TRBV28, the J gene TRBJ1-6, with TRBD1 as a possible D gene (5 bases). This CDR3 is 16 amino acids long. Germline values: CDR1 MDHEN, CDR2 SYDVKM. V was shortened by 4 bases and J by 0 bases, with 10 bases between the two germline ends.

This clonotype has a handful of counts. The chain joins TRBV27 to TRBJ2-1; TRBD2 matches 10 bases. V shed 5 bases, J shed 7 bases, and the junction held 11 bases outside the gene matches. Germline assignment: CDR1 MNHEY and CDR2 SMNVEV (reference sequence). The CDR3 is 16 residues long. The DNA of the CDR3 is TGTGCCAGCAGTAACGCTCCAGCGGGGGGGGTGAATGAGCAGTTCTTC. The encoded protein is CASSNAPAGGVNEQFF.

The count of this clonotype is one. The chain employs TRBV5-1 and TRBJ2-2, with TRBD2 as a possible D gene (5 bases). The CDR3 covers 15 residues. V shed 2 bases and J shed 4 bases, with 12 bases lying between them. Germline V lookup: CDR1 SGHRS, CDR2 YFSETQ. In DNA form, the CDR3 reads TGCGCCAGCAGCTTTACTAGTGACTTCACCGGGGAGCTGTTTTTT. Protein: CASSFTSDFTGELFF.

The V call is TRBV28, the J call TRBJ2-7; TRBD2 aligns across 8 bases. Germline trimming cut 6 bases from V and 4 bases from J; bases unmatched to any gene: 5. The CDR3 extends over 13 amino acids. Germline-derived CDR1 and CDR2 are MDHEN and SYDVKM. CDR3 region: CASRLAGKYEQYF. DNA of the CDR3: TGTGCCAGCAGGTTAGCGGGGAAATACGAGCAGTACTTC. The full variable domain, completed using reference TRBV28 and TRBJ2-7, is DVKVTQSSRYLVKRTGEKVFLECVQDMDHENMFWYRQDPGLGLRLIYFSYDVKMKEKGDIPEGYSVSREKKERFSLILESASTNQTSMYLCASRLAGKYEQYFGPGTRLTVT.

A few counts support this clonotype. The V and J genes are TRBV7-9 and TRBJ2-7; no firm D call. Trimming removed 2 bases at V and 5 bases at J, with 10 bases between. CDR3 length: 13 amino acids. Germline V lookup: CDR1 SEHNR, CDR2 FQNEAQ (reference sequence). The CDR3 region has the DNA TGTGCCAGCAGCTTACTCGCGTGGGACGAGCAGTACTTC. Protein: CASSLLAWDEQYF.

The chain employs TRBV3-1 and TRBJ2-1; 7 nucleotides align to TRBD2. Germline CDR1 LGHDT, CDR2 YNNKEL (reference sequence). This CDR3 region has 17 residues. The junction had 11 bases not matched to a gene; V was cut back by 4 bases and J by 2 bases. The CDR3 coding sequence is TGTGCCAGCAGCCCCTCCTCGGGCGGGAGTACCTACAATGAGCAGTTCTTC. Protein sequence: CASSPSSGGSTYNEQFF.

In its sample, this clonotype was seen a few times. CDR3 residues: CASRNMTGRSTDTQYF. For the CDR3, the DNA is TGTGCCAGCAGGAATATGACAGGGCGTAGCACAGATACGCAGTATTTT. The chain carries TRBV27 and TRBJ2-3; TRBD1 aligns across 7 bases. This CDR3 is built from 16 residues. Germline lookup yields CDR1 MNHEY and CDR2 SMNVEV (reference sequence). Losses at the gene ends were 6 bases for V and 0 bases for J; bases not matched to a gene: 9.

A few counts support this clonotype. At one end the junction does not follow the germline gene, possibly because of a read error. The chain uses TRBV20-1 and TRBJ2-1, with TRBD2 as a possible D gene (6 bases). The CDR3 sequence is 13 residues long. Germline V gene sequence: CDR1 DFQATT, CDR2 SNEGSKA (reference sequence). This CDR3 reads CSAGGPSYNEQFF. The CDR3 bases are TGCAGTGCGGGGGGACCTTCCTACAATGAGCAGTTCTTT.

This clonotype was counted a few times. The CDR3 DNA follows: TGCAGCGTTGGACAGAACGATCAGCCCCAGCATTTT. Amino acid sequence: CSVGQNDQPQHF. The chain uses TRBV29-1 and TRBJ1-5; D possibly corresponds to TRBD1 (5 bases). The CDR3 runs 12 residues. Trimming left V 4 bases short and J 5 bases short, with 9 bases between. Germline CDR1 SQVTM, CDR2 ANQGSEA. The full variable domain, completed using reference TRBV29-1 and TRBJ1-5, is SAVISQKPSRDICQRGTSLTIQCQVDSQVTMMFWYRQQPGQSLTLIATANQGSEATYESGFVIDKFPISRPNLTFSTLTVSNMSPEDSSIYLCSVGQNDQPQHFGDGTRLSIL.

This clonotype has a single count. The chain carries TRBV20-1 and TRBJ2-1; TRBD1 or TRBD2 may be the D gene (5 bases each). Per the germline V gene, CDR1 is DFQATT and CDR2 is SNEGSKA (reference sequence). There are 11 residues in the CDR3. Trimming pared 6 bases from V and 12 bases from J, leaving 15 bases between. The CDR3 sequence is CSAPSGLGQFF. The DNA for the CDR3 is TGCAGTGCCCCATCGGGGCTCGGGCAGTTCTTC.

The CDR3 is CSARPPGGAKREQYF. In DNA form, the CDR3 reads TGCAGTGCTAGACCCCCGGGGGGGGCCAAAAGGGAGCAGTACTTC. This chain joins TRBV20-1 and TRBJ2-5, with 8 bases matching TRBD2. V lost 2 bases to trimming and J lost 11 bases; unmatched junction nucleotides: 16. This CDR3 contains 15 residues. The germline V gene encodes CDR1 DFQATT and CDR2 SNEGSKA (reference sequence).

The rearrangement links TRBV12-3 or TRBV12-4 to TRBJ1-2; D not certain. The CDR3 is made up of 10 amino acids. Trimming pared 10 bases from V and 7 bases from J, leaving 10 bases between. CDR3 DNA sequence: TGTGCCACTCGAGGCTGTGGCTACACCTTC. Translation gives CATRGCGYTF.

This sequence joins TRBV27 and TRBJ1-2; 7 nucleotides align to TRBD1. The V gene end was trimmed by 6 bases and the J gene end by 7 bases; junction bases not matched to a gene: 8. Germline lookup yields CDR1 MNHEY and CDR2 SMNVEV (reference sequence). The CDR3 extends over 13 amino acids. In DNA, the CDR3 is TGTGCCAGCAGCACAGGGGATGTAGGTGGCTACACCTTC. This translates into CASSTGDVGGYTF.